Presented here are 17 T cell receptor beta chains from one specimen sequenced in a study of shared clonotypes between healthy human individuals. Here immunoSEQ multiplex PCR was the method, and the copy in TCRdb shows in-frame clones only, minus some. The repertoire holds about 2,500,000 clones, with more than 80% as singletons. Sample: naive CD4+ T cells sorted from blood. Regarding subset: CD45RA+ positively selected. The source is a man aged 18 to 35 in good health.

The V call is TRBV29-1, the J call TRBJ2-5; D uncertain. V gave up 7 bases and J gave up 9 bases, with 18 bases separating them. The CDR3 contains 12 residues. CDR1 SQVTM and CDR2 ANQGSEA come from the germline V gene. As DNA, the CDR3 is TGCAGCGCCGGCTTCGCCGACGTAGCCCAGTACTTC. Encoded protein: CSAGFADVAQYF.

The V gene is TRBV28, the J gene TRBJ1-2; no clear D. CDR1 is MDHEN, CDR2 SYDVKM, per germline. CDR3 length: 13 amino acids. V was cut by 4 bases and J by 6 bases, with 12 bases left in between. For the CDR3, the DNA is TGTGCCAGCAGTTCCTTAATAAGAGATGGCTACACCTTC. Translated, it gives CASSSLIRDGYTF.

This clone was picked up one time. Other DNA sequences in the sample encode the same CDR3. The chain joins TRBV7-2 to TRBJ2-5; 7 bases agree with TRBD1. Germline trimming cut 8 bases from V and 1 base from J; bases unmatched to any gene: 4. CDR1 is SGHTA and CDR2 is FQGNSA in the germline V gene. This CDR3 is built from 13 residues. This CDR3 is CASSWTGQETQYF. The CDR3, as DNA: TGTGCCAGCTCATGGACAGGCCAAGAGACCCAGTACTTC. The whole variable domain, remainder taken from reference TRBV7-2 and TRBJ2-5, is GAGVSQSPSNKVTEKGKDVELRCDPISGHTALYWYRQSLGQGLEFLIYFQGNSAPDKSGLPSDRFSAERTGGSVSTLTIQRTQQEDSAVYLCASSWTGQETQYFGPGTRLLVL.

This sequence joins TRBV6-5 and TRBJ1-3, with 8 bases matching TRBD1. The CDR3 consists of 15 residues. Germline CDR1 MNHEY, CDR2 SVGAGI. The V segment lost 5 bases and the J segment 3 bases; nucleotides outside the gene matches: 6. The CDR3 region is CASSKDRGGGNTIYF. The CDR3 DNA follows: TGTGCCAGCAGTAAAGACAGGGGTGGTGGAAACACCATATATTTT.

The CDR3 DNA reads TGTGCCAGCAGCTTGTCCGGGACACCTAGTTACCATACGCAGTATTTT. Translation: CASSLSGTPSYHTQYF. The V gene is TRBV7-2, the J gene TRBJ2-3; tentatively, D is TRBD1 (6 bases). The CDR3 length is 16 residues. The V end lost 3 bases, the J end lost 7 bases, and 20 bases lay between the germline ends. The V gene's germline CDR1 is SGHTA and CDR2 FQGNSA.

This clone is a singleton in its sample. The chain is built from TRBV6-5 and TRBJ1-1, with 8 bases that match TRBD1. CDR1 MNHEY and CDR2 SVGAGI come from the germline V gene. This CDR3 is 15 amino acids long. With 0 bases clipped from V and 8 bases from J, the junction kept 8 bases outside the gene matches. The CDR3 region is CASSYSKGQETEAFF. The CDR3 region has the DNA TGTGCCAGCAGTTACTCGAAGGGACAGGAGACAGAAGCTTTCTTT.

This clone is a singleton in its sample. The chain joins TRBV19 to TRBJ2-7; 9 nucleotides align to TRBD1. Germline V gives CDR1 LNHDA, CDR2 SQIVND (reference sequence). V lost 4 bases to trimming and J lost 6 bases; unmatched junction nucleotides: 4. The CDR3 is made up of 13 amino acids. The CDR3, as DNA: TGTGCCAGTAGTAAACAGGGGGCTCGCGAGCAGTACTTC. Residues: CASSKQGAREQYF.

The rearrangement links TRBV7-2 to TRBJ2-7; D might be TRBD2 (6 bases). The CDR3 totals 15 residues. CDR1 and CDR2 (germline): SGHTA, FQGNSA. Trimming shortened V by 1 base and J by 2 bases, and 12 bases separated the two germline ends. The CDR3, as DNA: TGTGCCAGCAGCTTAGAGGGACTGGTAGCCTACGAGCAGTACTTC. Translated, it gives CASSLEGLVAYEQYF.

This chain uses TRBV6-1 with TRBJ2-2; D might be TRBD1 (5 bases). Germline V gene data show CDR1 as MNHNS and CDR2 as SASEGT. The CDR3 length is 13 residues. The V end was cut by 8 bases, the J end by 2 bases, with 9 bases between. CDR3 in amino acids: CASQGHNTGELFF. Here the CDR3 DNA reads TGTGCCAGCCAAGGACATAACACCGGGGAGCTGTTTTTT.

The rearrangement links TRBV5-6 to TRBJ2-7; D may be TRBD1 (7 bases). Germline V gene data show CDR1 as SGHDT and CDR2 as YYEEEE. This CDR3 contains 17 residues. Trimming stripped 5 bases from V and 3 bases from J, with 24 bases between. The CDR3 region is CASSVRAGGLSRYEQYF. In DNA, the CDR3 is TGTGCCAGCAGTGTGCGGGCAGGGGGGTTAAGTCGCTACGAGCAGTACTTC. The variable domain in full, with the rest retrieved from reference TRBV5-6 and TRBJ2-7, is DAGVTQSPTHLIKTRGQQVTLRCSPKSGHDTVSWYQQALGQGPQFIFQYYEEEERQRGNFPDRFSGHQFPNYSSELNVNALLLGDSALYLCASSVRAGGLSRYEQYFGPGTRLTVT.

The genes are TRBV5-1 and TRBJ1-2; 8 positions match TRBD1. Germline CDR1 SGHRS, CDR2 YFSETQ. This CDR3 region has 17 residues. J lost 2 bases, V lost 4 bases, and 13 bases had no gene match. The CDR3: CASSPIPGTGGNYGYTF. The CDR3 DNA follows: TGCGCCAGCAGCCCGATTCCCGGGACAGGTGGGAACTATGGCTACACCTTC.

V and J are TRBV7-2 and TRBJ1-6; no clear D gene. V dropped 6 bases and J dropped 7 bases, with 13 bases sitting between them. Germline V gene data show CDR1 as SGHTA and CDR2 as FQGNSA. The length of the CDR3 is 14 residues. The CDR3 here is CASRSTAINSPLHF. In DNA form, the CDR3 reads TGTGCCAGCAGATCCACAGCGATAAATTCACCCCTCCACTTT.

The chain couples TRBV19 to TRBJ1-6, with 10 positions matching TRBD1. The CDR3 is 16 residues long. Germline loops: CDR1 LNHDA, CDR2 SQIVND (reference sequence). V lost 0 bases, J lost 9 bases, and 5 bases stayed unmatched. In DNA form, the CDR3 reads TGTGCCAGTAGTATAGATCCCGGGACAGGGGCTTCACCCCTCCACTTT. This sequence encodes CASSIDPGTGASPLHF.

CDR3 protein: CASSEFSGGLYEQFF. The CDR3 DNA follows: TGTGCCAGTTCGGAGTTTAGCGGGGGACTCTATGAGCAGTTCTTC. The chain joins TRBV27 to TRBJ2-1; 9 bases fit TRBD2. There are 15 residues in the CDR3. The ends lost 9 bases at V and 8 bases at J; junction bases unmatched: 14. The germline V gene has CDR1 MNHEY and CDR2 SMNVEV (reference sequence).

This chain connects TRBV19 to TRBJ2-7, with a tentative D call TRBD2 (6 bases). The germline gives CDR1 LNHDA, CDR2 SQIVND (reference sequence). The CDR3 extends over 13 amino acids. The V end was cut by 4 bases, the J end by 7 bases, with 14 bases between. The CDR3 nucleotides are TGTGCCAGTAGTACGCTAGCGCCAAGTGAGCAGTACTTC. Residues: CASSTLAPSEQYF.

J is TRBJ2-6 and V is TRBV19, with 8 bases matching TRBD1. V dropped 6 bases and J dropped 2; count of bases not matched to a gene: 3. The CDR3 loop spans 15 amino acids. Per germline, CDR1 LNHDA and CDR2 SQIVND (reference sequence). The CDR3 loop reads CASRDRAPGANVLTF. The CDR3 DNA reads as TGTGCCAGTAGGGACAGGGCACCTGGGGCCAACGTCCTGACTTTC.

To note about this clone: The same CDR3 also results from other DNA sequences found in this sample. The gene calls are TRBV5-4 and TRBJ2-2; unclear D gene. V was trimmed by 0 bases and J by 2 bases, leaving 8 bases between them. Germline lookup yields CDR1 SGHNT and CDR2 YYREEE (reference sequence). The CDR3 is 15 residues long. CDR3 coding DNA: TGTGCCAGCAGCTTGGCCGGTCCCAACACCGGGGAGCTGTTTTTT. It translates to CASSLAGPNTGELFF.